A few counts support the clone carrying this TCR beta chain. Its specificity is unknown. This sample was included in a study of radiotherapy plus CTLA-4 blockade in lung cancer. TCRdb's table, derived via immunoSEQ multiplex PCR, lists solely in-frame clones and lacks some. The repertoire holds roughly 54,000 clones, with approximately 85% as singletons. Study conclusions and caveats: TCR clones originating in tumors grew in number in blood after radiotherapy plus ipilimumab.

CDR1 and CDR2 (germline): SGHNT, YYREEE (reference sequence). V lost 4 bases and J 5 bases, leaving 18 bases between the germline ends. The CDR3 totals 16 residues. The TCR was taken from a human donor with non-small cell lung cancer whose response to radiotherapy plus ipilimumab could not be evaluated. The chain uses TRBV5-4 and TRBJ2-2; the D gene is possibly TRBD1 (6 bases). The source was peripheral blood, collected from a patient treated with radiotherapy plus ipilimumab. CDR3 nucleotide sequence: TGTGCCAGCAGCCTGGGAGCGTCAGGGGCTACCGGGGAGCTGTTTTTT. It specifies CASSLGASGATGELFF.